This TCR beta chain was documented in a study of shared clonotypes between healthy human individuals. Using immunoSEQ multiplex PCR, the repertoire was profiled, and TCRdb retains in-frame clones only, with some absent. The sample contains some 200,000 clones, approximately 70% of which appear only once. Study-level findings and limits: Few donors limited the genetic and exposure-history diversity represented. Among donors, sharing of clonotypes was expected to be affected by sequencing depth.

Turning to this clone: Antigen unknown.

The clonotype was recovered from a young man in good health. The specimen was memory CD4+ T cells sorted from blood. Subset of the sample: CD45RA-negative fraction.

In DNA, the CDR3 is TGTGCCAGCACACCGGGACTGTCTAATGAAAAACTGTTTTTT. It is translated as CASTPGLSNEKLFF. V usage is TRBV2 and J usage is TRBJ1-4; the D gene is possibly TRBD1 (5 bases). V gave up 7 bases and J gave up 3 bases, with 12 bases separating them. This CDR3 has 14 residues. Germline CDR1 is SNHLY and CDR2 is FYNNEI.